This T cell receptor beta chain appears in the sequencing data of a study of blood T cell repertoires in COVID-19. This CDR3 has 13 residues. The trim removed 3 bases at V and 4 bases at J, leaving 2 bases unmatched. Germline lookup yields CDR1 SQVTM and CDR2 ANQGSEA. Libraries were prepared by immunoSEQ multiplex PCR; TCRdb keeps only in-frame clonotypes and omits some of them. This repertoire shows under 300,000 clones, 81% found once; its top ten account for 2.5% to 3.5%. Sequencing used peripheral blood. The chain couples TRBV29-1 to TRBJ2-5; 10 bases agree with TRBD2. This receptor was taken from a woman aged 60 to 75 with active or convalescent COVID-19. The CDR3 DNA follows: TGCAGCGTTGAGGGACTAGCGTTAGAGACCCAGTACTTC. Protein product: CSVEGLALETQYF.